This TCR beta chain was captured by sequencing in a study of T cells of healthy individuals. V shed 0 bases, J shed 5 bases, and the junction held 14 bases outside the gene matches. The CDR3 runs to 17 residues. CDR1 DFQATT and CDR2 SNEGSKA come from the germline V gene (reference sequence). TCRdb analysed the 5' RACE reads with MiXCR anew, one entry per CDR3 protein. The sample consists of tens of thousands of distinct CDR3 sequences, around 15% of them appearing once. The receptor comes from a human donor in good health. V is TRBV20-1 and J is TRBJ2-7; 9 nucleotides line up with TRBD2. CDR3 nucleotide sequence: TGCAGTGCTAGAGATTCCCGGCTAGCGGGACTGCTTGACGAGCAGTACTTC. This gives the protein CSARDSRLAGLLDEQYF.